The TCR beta chain under discussion was sequenced for a study of T cell repertoires in cytomegalovirus infection. Overall study results and limits: Ex vivo responses were dominated by HLA-C-restricted CMV-specific TCR beta clonotypes.

This clonotype was counted at least ten times. What it binds is not known. TCRdb reprocessed the reads via MiXCR and lists one record per CDR3 protein. The table shows 100,000 to 150,000 distinct CDR3 sequences, with approximately 9.2% occurring only once. Germline-derived CDR1 and CDR2 are SGHVS and FQNEAQ. Trimming shortened V by 5 bases and J by 5 bases, and 15 bases separated the two germline ends. This CDR3 is 14 amino acids long. The chain joins TRBV7-8 to TRBJ1-2; D not certain. The sequence came from a human donor in good health (CMV status not recorded). Some clones in this sample may be carry-over from other donors' samples. Sequencing was done on a sample of PBMCs. CDR3 sequence: CASSPRTVRYGYTF. CDR3 DNA sequence: TGTGCCAGCAGCCCTCGGACGGTTCGTTATGGCTACACCTTC.